Listed here are 15 T cell receptor beta chains from one sample, sequenced in a study of shared clonotypes between healthy human individuals. The assay was immunoSEQ multiplex PCR, and TCRdb's table has in-frame clones only and misses some. The table lists about 1.9 million clones, 93% of them singletons. CD45RO-negative, CCR7-positively selected cells formed the naive CD8 fraction, excluding terminally differentiated effector memory CD45RA+ cells. Input material: naive CD8+ T cells from PBMCs. These receptors were obtained from a man aged 18 to 35 in good health. Some clones in this sample may be carry-over from other donors' samples.

The V call is TRBV6-6, the J call TRBJ2-2; TRBD1 aligns across 12 bases. Looked up from germline, CDR1 is MNHNY and CDR2 is SVGAGI (reference sequence). This CDR3 spans 16 amino acids. The trim removed 2 bases at V and 7 bases at J, leaving 5 bases unmatched. In DNA form, the CDR3 reads TGTGCCAGCAGTTACCTGGGACAGGGGGCCGGCGGGGAGCTGTTTTTT. This sequence encodes CASSYLGQGAGGELFF.

The CDR3 DNA reads TGTGCCAGCAGCTTAGAGGTCGGGGAGACCCAGTACTTC. It translates to CASSLEVGETQYF. The V and J genes are TRBV7-9 and TRBJ2-5; D remains ambiguous. From germline, CDR1 is SEHNR and CDR2 FQNEAQ (reference sequence). The CDR3 spans 13 residues. Trimming took 1 base from V and 5 from J, leaving 8 bases between them.

The chain has TRBV10-2 and TRBJ2-1, with 8 bases lining up with TRBD1. Germline CDR1 WSHSY, CDR2 SAAADI. The CDR3 sequence is 23 residues long. The V and J ends lost 8 bases and 3 bases, in that order; junction bases with no gene match: 33. CDR3 sequence: CASPAPGQVTSLTEIGGYNEQFF. The CDR3 DNA sequence: TGCGCCAGCCCCGCGCCGGGACAGGTTACATCGCTAACCGAGATCGGGGGCTACAATGAGCAGTTCTTC.

This clone appeared once. The chain has TRBV15 and TRBJ2-1; 10 bases are a match to TRBD2. This CDR3 has 14 residues. V lost 5 bases, J lost 7 bases, and 5 bases stayed unmatched. The germline V gene has CDR1 LNHNV and CDR2 YYDKDF (reference sequence). CDR3 nucleotide sequence: TGTGCCACCAGCTCCGGACTAGCGGTTAATGAGCAGTTCTTC. Residues: CATSSGLAVNEQFF. Together with reference TRBV15 and TRBJ2-1, the CDR3 gives the full variable domain: DAMVIQNPRYQVTQFGKPVTLSCSQTLNHNVMYWYQQKSSQAPKLLFHYYDKDFNNEADTPDNFQSRRPNTSFCFLDIRSPGLGDTAMYLCATSSGLAVNEQFFGPGTRLTVL.

The CDR3 DNA is TGCGCCAGCAGCTTGGCAGGGGCAGAAGGCTACACCTTC. Translating gives CASSLAGAEGYTF. The chain is built from TRBV5-1 and TRBJ1-2, with a possible D match to TRBD1 (6 bases). Germline V CDR1 and CDR2: SGHRS, YFSETQ. CDR3 length equals 13 residues. V lost 0 bases and J lost 8, with 11 bases in between.

The chain combines TRBV28 with TRBJ1-2, with D possibly TRBD1 on 5 matching bases. Germline V gives CDR1 MDHEN, CDR2 SYDVKM. This CDR3 comprises 15 residues. V lost 4 bases and J lost 6, with 18 bases in between. CDR3 protein: CASSSNGGGGDGYTF. The CDR3 nucleotides read TGTGCCAGCAGTTCAAACGGGGGGGGAGGTGATGGCTACACCTTC.

In this sample, this clone turned up once. The J gene is TRBJ2-1, the V gene TRBV5-1; D not certain. The CDR3 sequence is 13 residues long. Germline CDR1 SGHRS, CDR2 YFSETQ. Trimming cost V 6 bases and J 1 base, with 8 bases left between them. DNA for the CDR3: TGCGCCAGCAAGGCGATATCCTACAATGAGCAGTTCTTC. Translating gives CASKAISYNEQFF.

V and J are TRBV28 and TRBJ2-3; 10 bases map to TRBD2. Germline trimming cut 3 bases from V and 3 bases from J; bases unmatched to any gene: 3. Germline assignment: CDR1 MDHEN and CDR2 SYDVKM. This CDR3 has 15 amino acids. This chain's CDR3 is CASSFGAGGTDTQYF. DNA of the CDR3: TGTGCCAGCAGTTTCGGAGCGGGAGGGACAGATACGCAGTATTTT.

The rearrangement links TRBV15 to TRBJ2-7, with D tentatively TRBD1 (7 bases). The CDR3 spans 14 residues. From germline, CDR1 is LNHNV and CDR2 YYDKDF (reference sequence). The V end lost 1 base, the J end lost 5 bases, and 12 bases lay between the germline ends. The CDR3 here is CATSRVRGVDEQYF. For the CDR3, the DNA is TGTGCCACCAGCAGAGTCAGGGGGGTCGACGAGCAGTACTTC. The full variable domain, with the rest looked up from reference TRBV15 and TRBJ2-7, is DAMVIQNPRYQVTQFGKPVTLSCSQTLNHNVMYWYQQKSSQAPKLLFHYYDKDFNNEADTPDNFQSRRPNTSFCFLDIRSPGLGDTAMYLCATSRVRGVDEQYFGPGTRLTVT.

The gene calls are TRBV6-5 and TRBJ2-7; the match to TRBD2 covers 7 bases. This CDR3 is 14 amino acids long. After removal of 4 bases from V and 3 bases from J, the junction contained 6 bases not matched to a gene. Germline CDR1 and CDR2: MNHEY and SVGAGI. This CDR3 is CASSWSAGLYEQYF. CDR3 coding DNA: TGTGCCAGCAGTTGGTCAGCGGGACTCTACGAGCAGTACTTC.

In regard to this clone: Other nucleotide sequences from this sample produce the same CDR3. This chain connects TRBV27 to TRBJ1-5, with D possibly matching TRBD1 (6 bases). Germline loops: CDR1 MNHEY, CDR2 SMNVEV (reference sequence). Trimming cost V 3 bases and J 5 bases, with 8 bases left between them. CDR3 length: 13 amino acids. CDR3 protein: CASSFRGDQPQHF. CDR3 DNA: TGTGCCAGCAGTTTCAGGGGTGATCAGCCCCAGCATTTT.

A note on this clone: This CDR3 is also generated by other DNA sequences in the sample. The J gene is TRBJ2-7, the V gene TRBV19, with unresolved D. V was trimmed by 5 bases and J by 3 bases, leaving 8 bases between them. The germline CDR1 and CDR2 sequences are LNHDA and SQIVND (reference sequence). This CDR3 is 12 amino acids long. This CDR3 reads CASSSRNYEQYF. The DNA for the CDR3 is TGTGCCAGTAGTTCCCGAAACTACGAGCAGTACTTC.

The chain carries TRBV28 and TRBJ1-3; 7 positions agree with TRBD1. CDR1 MDHEN and CDR2 SYDVKM come from the germline V gene. The CDR3 length is 18 residues. With V trimmed by 5 bases and J by 4 bases, 17 bases remained unmatched. The CDR3 sequence: CASSDRVKAGFAGNTIYF. CDR3 DNA: TGTGCCAGCAGTGACAGGGTTAAGGCGGGTTTCGCGGGAAACACCATATATTTT.

The chain carries TRBV10-3 and TRBJ2-7; maybe TRBD1 (5 bases). This CDR3 is 16 amino acids long. V was trimmed by 2 bases and J by 3 bases, leaving 17 bases between them. The germline V gene has CDR1 ENHRY and CDR2 SYGVKD. The CDR3 spells CAISENLPGKYYEQYF. The CDR3 DNA reads as TGTGCCATCAGTGAGAATCTGCCAGGGAAGTACTACGAGCAGTACTTC.

The table lists this clone with a count of one. The chain has TRBV7-8 and TRBJ2-7, with D perhaps given as TRBD1 or TRBD2 (5 bases each). The germline V and J ends were trimmed by 5 bases and 4 bases, with 12 bases remaining between them. CDR3 length equals 13 residues. The germline V gene encodes CDR1 SGHVS and CDR2 FQNEAQ. The CDR3 region has the DNA TGTGCCAGCAGCCAGAGAGGGGCTTACGAGCAGTACTTC. It specifies CASSQRGAYEQYF. The entire variable domain, with the rest obtained from reference TRBV7-8 and TRBJ2-7, is as follows: GAGVSQSPRYKVAKRGQDVALRCDPISGHVSLFWYQQALGQGPEFLTYFQNEAQLDKSGLPSDRFFAERPEGSVSTLKIQRTQQEDSAVYLCASSQRGAYEQYFGPGTRLTVT.